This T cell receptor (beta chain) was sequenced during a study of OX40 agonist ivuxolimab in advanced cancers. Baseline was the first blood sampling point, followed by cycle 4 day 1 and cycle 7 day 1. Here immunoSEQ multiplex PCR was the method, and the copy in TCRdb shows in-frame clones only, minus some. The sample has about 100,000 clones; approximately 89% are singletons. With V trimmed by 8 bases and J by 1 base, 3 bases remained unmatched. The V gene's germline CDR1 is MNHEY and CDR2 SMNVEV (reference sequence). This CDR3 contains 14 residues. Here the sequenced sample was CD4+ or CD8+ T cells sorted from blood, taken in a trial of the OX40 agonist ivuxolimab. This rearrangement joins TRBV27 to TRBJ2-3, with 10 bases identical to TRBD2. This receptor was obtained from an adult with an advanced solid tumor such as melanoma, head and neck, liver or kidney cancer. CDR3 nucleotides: TGTGCCAGCTTCGGACTAGCGGGCACAGATACGCAGTATTTT. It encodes CASFGLAGTDTQYF.